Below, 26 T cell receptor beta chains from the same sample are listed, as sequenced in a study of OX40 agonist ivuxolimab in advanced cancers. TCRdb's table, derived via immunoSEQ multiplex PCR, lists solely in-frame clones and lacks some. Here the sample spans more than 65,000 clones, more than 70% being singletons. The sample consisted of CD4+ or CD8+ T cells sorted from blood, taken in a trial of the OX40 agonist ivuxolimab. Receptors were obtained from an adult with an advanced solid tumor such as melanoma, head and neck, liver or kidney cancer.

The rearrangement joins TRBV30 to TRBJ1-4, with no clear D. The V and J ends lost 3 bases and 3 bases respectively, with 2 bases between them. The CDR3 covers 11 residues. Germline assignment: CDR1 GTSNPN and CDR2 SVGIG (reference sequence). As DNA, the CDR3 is TGTGCCTGGAGGGCTAATGAAAAACTGTTTTTT. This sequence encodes CAWRANEKLFF.

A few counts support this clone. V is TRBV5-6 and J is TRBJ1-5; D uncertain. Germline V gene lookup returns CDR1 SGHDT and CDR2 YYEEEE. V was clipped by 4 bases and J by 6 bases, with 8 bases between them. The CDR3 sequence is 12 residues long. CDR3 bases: TGTGCCAGCAGCCCCCCCCTTCAGCCCCAGCATTTT. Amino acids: CASSPPLQPQHF.

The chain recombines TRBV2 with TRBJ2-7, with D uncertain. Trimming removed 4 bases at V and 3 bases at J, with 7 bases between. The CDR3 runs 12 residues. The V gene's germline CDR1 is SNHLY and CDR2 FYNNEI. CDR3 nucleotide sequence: TGTGCCAGCAGTGTTTCTATCTACGAGCAGTACTTC. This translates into CASSVSIYEQYF. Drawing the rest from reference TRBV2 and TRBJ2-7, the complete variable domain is EPEVTQTPSHQVTQMGQEVILRCVPISNHLYFYWYRQILGQKVEFLVSFYNNEISEKSEIFDDQFSVERPDGSNFTLKIRSTKLEDSAMYFCASSVSIYEQYFGPGTRLTVT.

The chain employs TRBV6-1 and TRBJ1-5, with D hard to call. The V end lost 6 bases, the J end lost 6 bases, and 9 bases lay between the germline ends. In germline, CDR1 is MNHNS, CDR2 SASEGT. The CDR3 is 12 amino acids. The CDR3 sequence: CASRDWAQPQHF. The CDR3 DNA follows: TGTGCCAGCAGGGACTGGGCTCAGCCCCAGCATTTT.

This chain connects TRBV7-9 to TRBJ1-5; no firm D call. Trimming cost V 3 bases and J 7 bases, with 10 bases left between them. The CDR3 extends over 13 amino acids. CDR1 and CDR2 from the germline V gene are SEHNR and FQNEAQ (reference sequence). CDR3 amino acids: CASSLGLGQPQHF. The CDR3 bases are TGTGCCAGCAGCTTGGGTTTGGGGCAGCCCCAGCATTTT.

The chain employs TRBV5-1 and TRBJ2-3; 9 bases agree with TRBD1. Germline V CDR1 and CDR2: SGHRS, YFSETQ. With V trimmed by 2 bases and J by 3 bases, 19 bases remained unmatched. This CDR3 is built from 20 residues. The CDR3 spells CASSFMYGTGTSGGTDTQYF. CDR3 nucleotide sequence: TGCGCCAGCAGCTTCATGTACGGGACAGGGACATCAGGGGGGACAGATACGCAGTATTTT. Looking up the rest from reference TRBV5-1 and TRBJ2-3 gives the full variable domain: KAGVTQTPRYLIKTRGQQVTLSCSPISGHRSVSWYQQTPGQGLQFLFEYFSETQRNKGNFPGRFSGRQFSNSRSEMNVSTLELGDSALYLCASSFMYGTGTSGGTDTQYFGPGTRLTVL.

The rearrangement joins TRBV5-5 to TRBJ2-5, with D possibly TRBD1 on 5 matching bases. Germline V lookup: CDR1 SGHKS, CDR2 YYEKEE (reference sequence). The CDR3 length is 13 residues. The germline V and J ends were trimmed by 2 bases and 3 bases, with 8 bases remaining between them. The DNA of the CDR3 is TGTGCCAGCAGCTTACCAGGGAAAGAGACCCAGTACTTC. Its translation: CASSLPGKETQYF.

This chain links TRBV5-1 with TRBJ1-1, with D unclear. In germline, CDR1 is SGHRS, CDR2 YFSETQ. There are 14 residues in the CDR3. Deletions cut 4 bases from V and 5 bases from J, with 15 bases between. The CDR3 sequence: CASSDTGSTTEAFF. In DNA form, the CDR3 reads TGCGCCAGCAGCGACACCGGGAGCACTACTGAAGCTTTCTTT.

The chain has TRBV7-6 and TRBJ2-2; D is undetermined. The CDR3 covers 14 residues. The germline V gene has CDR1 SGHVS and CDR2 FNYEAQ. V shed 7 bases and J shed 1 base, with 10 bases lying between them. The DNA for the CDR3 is TGTGCCAGCAAATTGACCGTGAACACCGGGGAGCTGTTTTTT. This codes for CASKLTVNTGELFF.

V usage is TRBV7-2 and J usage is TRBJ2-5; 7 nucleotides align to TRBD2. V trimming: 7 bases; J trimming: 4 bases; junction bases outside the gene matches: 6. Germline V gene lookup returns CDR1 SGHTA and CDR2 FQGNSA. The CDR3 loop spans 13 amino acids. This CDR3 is CASNPGGLETQYF. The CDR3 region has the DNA TGTGCCAGCAACCCCGGGGGGTTAGAGACCCAGTACTTC.

CDR3 protein: CASSKDRGALNTEAFF. The DNA of the CDR3 is TGTGCCAGCAGTAAGGACAGGGGCGCCCTGAACACTGAAGCTTTCTTT. This sequence joins TRBV2 and TRBJ1-1, with 9 bases that match TRBD1. This CDR3 contains 16 residues. Germline-derived CDR1 and CDR2 are SNHLY and FYNNEI. The ends lost 5 bases at V and 0 bases at J; junction bases unmatched: 7.

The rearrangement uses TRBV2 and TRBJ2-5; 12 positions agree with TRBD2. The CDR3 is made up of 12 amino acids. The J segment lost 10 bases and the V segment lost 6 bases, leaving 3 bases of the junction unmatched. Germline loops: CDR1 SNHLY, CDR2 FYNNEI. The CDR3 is CASSATSGSQYF. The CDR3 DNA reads TGTGCCAGCAGCGCGACTAGCGGGAGCCAGTACTTC.

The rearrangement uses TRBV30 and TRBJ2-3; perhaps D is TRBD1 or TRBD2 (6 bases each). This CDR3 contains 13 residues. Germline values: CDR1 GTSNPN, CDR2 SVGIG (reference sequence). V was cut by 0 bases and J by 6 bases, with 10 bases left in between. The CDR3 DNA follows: TGTGCCTGGAGTGTGGGGGGCCGGGATACGCAGTATTTT. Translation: CAWSVGGRDTQYF.

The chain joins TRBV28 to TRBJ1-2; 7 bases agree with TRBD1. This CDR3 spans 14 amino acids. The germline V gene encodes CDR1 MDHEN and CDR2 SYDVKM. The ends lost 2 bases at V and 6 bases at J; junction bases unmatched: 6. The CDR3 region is CASSLVRQGHGYTF. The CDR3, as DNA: TGTGCCAGCAGTTTAGTGAGACAGGGACATGGCTACACCTTC.

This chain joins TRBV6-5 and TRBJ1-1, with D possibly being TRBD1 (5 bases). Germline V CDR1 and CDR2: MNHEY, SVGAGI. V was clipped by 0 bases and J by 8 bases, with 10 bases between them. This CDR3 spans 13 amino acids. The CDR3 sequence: CASSYSRGLEAFF. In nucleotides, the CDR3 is TGTGCCAGCAGTTACTCGCGGGGACTCGAAGCTTTCTTT.

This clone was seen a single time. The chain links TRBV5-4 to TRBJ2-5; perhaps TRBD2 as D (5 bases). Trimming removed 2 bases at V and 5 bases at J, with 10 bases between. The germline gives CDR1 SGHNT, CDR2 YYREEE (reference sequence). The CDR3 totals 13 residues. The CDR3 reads CASSFSSGETQYF. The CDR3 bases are TGTGCCAGCAGCTTTTCCTCGGGGGAGACCCAGTACTTC.

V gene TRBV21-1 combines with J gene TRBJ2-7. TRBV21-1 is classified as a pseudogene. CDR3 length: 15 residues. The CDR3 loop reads CASSNPLHARREQYF. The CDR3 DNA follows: TGTGCCAGCAGCAACCCCCTTCATGCCCGTAGGGAGCAGTACTTC.

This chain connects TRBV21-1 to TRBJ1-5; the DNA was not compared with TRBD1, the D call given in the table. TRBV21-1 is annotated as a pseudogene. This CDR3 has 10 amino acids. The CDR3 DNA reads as TGTGCCAGCAGCCCACAGCCCCAGCATTTT. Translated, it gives CASSPQPQHF.

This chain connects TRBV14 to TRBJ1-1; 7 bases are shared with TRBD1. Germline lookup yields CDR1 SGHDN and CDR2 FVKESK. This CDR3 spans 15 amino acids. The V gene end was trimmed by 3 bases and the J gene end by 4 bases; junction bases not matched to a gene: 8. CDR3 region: CASSHLGQKGTEAFF. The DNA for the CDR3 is TGTGCCAGCAGCCACCTGGGACAGAAGGGCACTGAAGCTTTCTTT. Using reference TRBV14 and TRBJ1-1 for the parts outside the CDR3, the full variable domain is EAGVTQFPSHSVIEKGQTVTLRCDPISGHDNLYWYRRVMGKEIKFLLHFVKESKQDESGMPNNRFLAERTGGTYSTLKVQPAELEDSGVYFCASSHLGQKGTEAFFGQGTRLTVV.

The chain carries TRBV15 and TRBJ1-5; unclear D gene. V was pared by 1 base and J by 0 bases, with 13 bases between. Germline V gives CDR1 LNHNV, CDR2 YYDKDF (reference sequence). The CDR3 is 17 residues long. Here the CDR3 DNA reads TGTGCCACCAGCAGAGTAGGCCAGATCTATAGCAATCAGCCCCAGCATTTT. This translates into CATSRVGQIYSNQPQHF.

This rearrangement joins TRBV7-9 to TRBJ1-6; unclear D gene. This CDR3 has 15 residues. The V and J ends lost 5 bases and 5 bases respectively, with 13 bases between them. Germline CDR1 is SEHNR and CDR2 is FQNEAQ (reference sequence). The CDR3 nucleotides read TGTGCCAGCAGCCTCCCGACGGAAAATAATTCACCCCTCCACTTT. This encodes CASSLPTENNSPLHF.

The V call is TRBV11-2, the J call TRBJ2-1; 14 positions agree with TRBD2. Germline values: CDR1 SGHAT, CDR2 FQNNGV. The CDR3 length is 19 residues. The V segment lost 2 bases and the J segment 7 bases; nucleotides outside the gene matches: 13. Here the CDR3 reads CASSLLSLRLAGGRNEQFF. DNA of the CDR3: TGTGCCAGCAGCTTACTTTCCCTGAGACTAGCGGGGGGGCGAAATGAGCAGTTCTTC.

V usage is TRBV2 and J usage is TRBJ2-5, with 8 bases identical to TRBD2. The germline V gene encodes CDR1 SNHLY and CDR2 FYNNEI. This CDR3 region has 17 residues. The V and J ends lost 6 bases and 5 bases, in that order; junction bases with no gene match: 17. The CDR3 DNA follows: TGTGCCAGCAGCGCCCCTAGCGGGCCCTCGGGGGCGGAGACCCAGTACTTC. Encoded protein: CASSAPSGPSGAETQYF.

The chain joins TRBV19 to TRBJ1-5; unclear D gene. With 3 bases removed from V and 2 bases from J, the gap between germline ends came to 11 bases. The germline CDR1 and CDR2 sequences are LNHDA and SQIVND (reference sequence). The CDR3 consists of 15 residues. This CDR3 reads CASSIPPRGNQPQHF. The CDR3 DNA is TGTGCCAGTAGTATCCCCCCCCGGGGCAATCAGCCCCAGCATTTT.

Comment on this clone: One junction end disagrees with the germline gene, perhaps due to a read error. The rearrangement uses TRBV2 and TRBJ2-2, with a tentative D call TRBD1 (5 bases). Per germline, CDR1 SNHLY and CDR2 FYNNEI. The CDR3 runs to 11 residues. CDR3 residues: CASRDTGELFF. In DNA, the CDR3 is TGTGCCAGCAGGGACACGGGGGAGCTGTTTTTT.

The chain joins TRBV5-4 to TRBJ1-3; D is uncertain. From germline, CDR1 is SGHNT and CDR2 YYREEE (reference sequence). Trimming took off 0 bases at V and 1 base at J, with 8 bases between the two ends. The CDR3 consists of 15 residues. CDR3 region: CASSLEAKSGNTIYF. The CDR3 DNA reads TGTGCCAGCAGCTTGGAGGCGAAATCTGGAAACACCATATATTTT.